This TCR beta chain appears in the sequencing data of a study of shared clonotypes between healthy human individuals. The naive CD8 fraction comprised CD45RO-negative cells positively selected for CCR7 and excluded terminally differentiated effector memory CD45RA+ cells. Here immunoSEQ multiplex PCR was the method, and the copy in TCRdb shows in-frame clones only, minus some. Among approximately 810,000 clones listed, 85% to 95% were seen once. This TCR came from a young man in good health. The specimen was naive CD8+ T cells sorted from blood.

This chain's CDR3 is CASSQERAGGLNEQFF. The CDR3 nucleotides are TGCGCCAGCAGCCAAGAAAGAGCGGGAGGGCTAAATGAGCAGTTCTTC. The chain couples TRBV4-1 to TRBJ2-1; TRBD2 matches 10 bases. V shed 0 bases, J shed 7 bases, and the junction held 6 bases outside the gene matches. The CDR3 contains 16 residues. Germline V gene sequence: CDR1 MGHRA, CDR2 YSYEKL.